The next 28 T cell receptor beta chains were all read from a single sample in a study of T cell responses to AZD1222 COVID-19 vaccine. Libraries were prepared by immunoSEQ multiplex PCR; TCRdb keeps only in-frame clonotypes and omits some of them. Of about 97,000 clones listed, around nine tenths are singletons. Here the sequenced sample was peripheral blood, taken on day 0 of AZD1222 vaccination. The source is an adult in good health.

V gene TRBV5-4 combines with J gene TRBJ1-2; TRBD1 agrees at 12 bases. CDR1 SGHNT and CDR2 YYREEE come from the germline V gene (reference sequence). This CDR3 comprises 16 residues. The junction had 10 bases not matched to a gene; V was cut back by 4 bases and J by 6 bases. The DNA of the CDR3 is TGTGCCAGCAGCAAAACCTCCGGGACAGGGGGCGATGGCTACACCTTC. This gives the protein CASSKTSGTGGDGYTF.

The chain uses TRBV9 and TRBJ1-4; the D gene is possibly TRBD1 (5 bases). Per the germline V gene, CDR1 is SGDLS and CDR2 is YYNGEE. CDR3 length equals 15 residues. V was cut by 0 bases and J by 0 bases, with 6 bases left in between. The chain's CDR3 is CASSVGGTTNEKLFF. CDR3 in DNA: TGTGCCAGCAGCGTAGGGGGGACAACTAATGAAAAACTGTTTTTT.

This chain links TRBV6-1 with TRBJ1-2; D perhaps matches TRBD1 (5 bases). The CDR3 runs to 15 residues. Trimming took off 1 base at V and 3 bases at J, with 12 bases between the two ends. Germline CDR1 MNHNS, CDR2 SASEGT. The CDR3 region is CASSEVQGRDYGYTF. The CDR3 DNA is TGTGCCAGCAGTGAAGTCCAGGGTAGGGACTATGGCTACACCTTC.

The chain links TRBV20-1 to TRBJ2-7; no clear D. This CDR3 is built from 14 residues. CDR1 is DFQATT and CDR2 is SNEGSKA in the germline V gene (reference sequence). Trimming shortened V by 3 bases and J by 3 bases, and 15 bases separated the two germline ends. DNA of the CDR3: TGCAGTGCTAGTTATGTGGGTAGCTTCTACGAGCAGTACTTC. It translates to CSASYVGSFYEQYF.

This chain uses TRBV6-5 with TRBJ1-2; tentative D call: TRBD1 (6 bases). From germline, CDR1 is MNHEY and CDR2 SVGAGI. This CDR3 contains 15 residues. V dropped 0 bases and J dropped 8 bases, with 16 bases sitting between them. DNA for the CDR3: TGTGCCAGCAGTTACTCGATGCAAGGGGACATCGGCTACACCTTC. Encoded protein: CASSYSMQGDIGYTF.

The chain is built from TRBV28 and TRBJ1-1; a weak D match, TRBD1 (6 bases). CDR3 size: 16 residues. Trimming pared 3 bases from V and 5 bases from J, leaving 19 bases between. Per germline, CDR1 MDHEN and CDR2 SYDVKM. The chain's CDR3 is CASSLSTGLMGTEAFF. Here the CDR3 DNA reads TGTGCCAGCAGTTTGTCGACAGGCTTGATGGGGACTGAAGCTTTCTTT. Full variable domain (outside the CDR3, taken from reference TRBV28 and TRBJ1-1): DVKVTQSSRYLVKRTGEKVFLECVQDMDHENMFWYRQDPGLGLRLIYFSYDVKMKEKGDIPEGYSVSREKKERFSLILESASTNQTSMYLCASSLSTGLMGTEAFFGQGTRLTVV.

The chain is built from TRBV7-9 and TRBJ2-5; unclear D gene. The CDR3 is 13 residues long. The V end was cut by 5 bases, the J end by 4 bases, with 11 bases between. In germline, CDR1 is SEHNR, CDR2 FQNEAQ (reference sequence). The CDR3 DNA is TGTGCCAGCAGCCGCCGACACGGAGAGACCCAGTACTTC. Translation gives CASSRRHGETQYF.

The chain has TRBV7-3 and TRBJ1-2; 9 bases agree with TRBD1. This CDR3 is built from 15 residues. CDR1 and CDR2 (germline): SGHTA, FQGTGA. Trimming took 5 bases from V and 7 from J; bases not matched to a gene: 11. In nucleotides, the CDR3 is TGTGCCAGCAGCCCCTCCTGGGACAGGGTTCTTGGCTACACCTTC. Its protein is CASSPSWDRVLGYTF.

The CDR3 protein is CASSLDGRSYNEQFF. CDR3 sequence (DNA): TGCGCCAGCAGCTTGGACGGACGCTCCTACAATGAGCAGTTCTTC. This chain connects TRBV5-1 to TRBJ2-1; no definite D call. The length of the CDR3 is 15 residues. CDR1 and CDR2 from the germline V gene are SGHRS and YFSETQ. The ends were cut back, 0 bases at V and 0 bases at J, with 7 bases in the middle.

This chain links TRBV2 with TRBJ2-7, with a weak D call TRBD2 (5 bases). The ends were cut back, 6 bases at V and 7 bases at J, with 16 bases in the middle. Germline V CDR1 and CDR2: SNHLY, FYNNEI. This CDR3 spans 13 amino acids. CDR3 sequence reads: CASRWTPVQEQYF. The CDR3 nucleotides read TGTGCCAGCAGATGGACTCCCGTTCAAGAGCAGTACTTC.

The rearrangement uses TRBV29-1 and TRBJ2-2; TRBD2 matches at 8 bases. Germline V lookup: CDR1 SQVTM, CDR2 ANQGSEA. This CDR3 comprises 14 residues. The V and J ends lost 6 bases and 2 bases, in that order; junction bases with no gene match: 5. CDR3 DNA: TGCAGCGTGCAAGCGGGGGTTAACACCGGGGAGCTGTTTTTT. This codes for CSVQAGVNTGELFF.

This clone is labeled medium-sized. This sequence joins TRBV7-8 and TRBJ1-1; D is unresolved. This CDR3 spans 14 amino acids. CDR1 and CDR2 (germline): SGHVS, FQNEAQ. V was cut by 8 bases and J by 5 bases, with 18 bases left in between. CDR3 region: CASSQTQGITEAFF. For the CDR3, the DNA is TGTGCCAGCTCCCAGACACAAGGAATTACTGAAGCTTTCTTT. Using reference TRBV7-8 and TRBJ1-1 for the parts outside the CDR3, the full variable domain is GAGVSQSPRYKVAKRGQDVALRCDPISGHVSLFWYQQALGQGPEFLTYFQNEAQLDKSGLPSDRFFAERPEGSVSTLKIQRTQQEDSAVYLCASSQTQGITEAFFGQGTRLTVV.

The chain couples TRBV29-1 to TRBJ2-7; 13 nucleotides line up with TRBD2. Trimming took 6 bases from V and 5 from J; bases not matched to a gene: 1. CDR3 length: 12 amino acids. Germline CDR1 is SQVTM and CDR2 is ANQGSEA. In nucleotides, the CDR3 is TGCAGCGTCGGACTAGCGGGGGACGAGCAGTACTTC. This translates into CSVGLAGDEQYF.

CDR3 loop: CASSPLSANTEAFF. CDR3 DNA: TGTGCCAGCAGCCCTCTGTCGGCCAACACTGAAGCTTTCTTT. V usage is TRBV3-1 (or the pseudogene TRBV3-2) and J usage is TRBJ1-1; D is unresolved. CDR1 and CDR2 (germline): LGHDT, YNNKEL (reference sequence). Trimming cost V 4 bases and J 2 bases, with 11 bases left between them. The CDR3 has 14 residues.

The CDR3 sequence is CASNLRGPGGEQYF. The CDR3 DNA reads as TGTGCCAGCAACCTCAGGGGACCGGGAGGGGAGCAGTACTTC. The chain joins TRBV27 to TRBJ2-7, with 8 bases identical to TRBD2. The germline V gene has CDR1 MNHEY and CDR2 SMNVEV (reference sequence). This CDR3 is built from 14 residues. Losses at the gene ends were 7 bases for V and 7 bases for J; bases not matched to a gene: 12.

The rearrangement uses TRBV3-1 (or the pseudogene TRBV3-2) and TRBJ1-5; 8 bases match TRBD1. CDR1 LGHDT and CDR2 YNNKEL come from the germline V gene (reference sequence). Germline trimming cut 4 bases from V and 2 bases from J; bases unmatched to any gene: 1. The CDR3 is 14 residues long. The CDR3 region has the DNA TGTGCCAGCAGCCCAGGGGGCGGCAATCAGCCCCAGCATTTT. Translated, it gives CASSPGGGNQPQHF.

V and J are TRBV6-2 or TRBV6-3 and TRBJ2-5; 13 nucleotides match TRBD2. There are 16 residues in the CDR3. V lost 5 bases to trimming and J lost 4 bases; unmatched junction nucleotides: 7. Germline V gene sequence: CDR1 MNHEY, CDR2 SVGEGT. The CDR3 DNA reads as TGTGCCAGCAGTCTCGGACTAGCGGGGGTGCGAGAGACCCAGTACTTC. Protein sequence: CASSLGLAGVRETQYF.

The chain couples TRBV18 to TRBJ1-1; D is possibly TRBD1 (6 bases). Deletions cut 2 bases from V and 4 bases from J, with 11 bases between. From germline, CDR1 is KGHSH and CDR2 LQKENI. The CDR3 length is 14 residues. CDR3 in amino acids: CASSPAGGGTEAFF. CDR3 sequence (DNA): TGTGCCAGCTCACCAGCCGGGGGCGGCACTGAAGCTTTCTTT.

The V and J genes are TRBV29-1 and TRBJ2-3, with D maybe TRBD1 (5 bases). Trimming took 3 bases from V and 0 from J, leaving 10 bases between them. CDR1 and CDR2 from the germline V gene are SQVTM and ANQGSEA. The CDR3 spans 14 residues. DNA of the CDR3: TGCAGCGTTGACGACAGAGCTAGCACAGATACGCAGTATTTT. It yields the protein CSVDDRASTDTQYF.

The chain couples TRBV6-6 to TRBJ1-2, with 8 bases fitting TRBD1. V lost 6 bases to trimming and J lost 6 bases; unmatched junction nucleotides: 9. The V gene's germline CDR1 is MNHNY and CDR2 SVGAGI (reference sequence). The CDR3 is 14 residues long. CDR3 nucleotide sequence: TGTGCCAGCAGACCACCCGGACAGGGAAATGGCTACACCTTC. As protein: CASRPPGQGNGYTF.

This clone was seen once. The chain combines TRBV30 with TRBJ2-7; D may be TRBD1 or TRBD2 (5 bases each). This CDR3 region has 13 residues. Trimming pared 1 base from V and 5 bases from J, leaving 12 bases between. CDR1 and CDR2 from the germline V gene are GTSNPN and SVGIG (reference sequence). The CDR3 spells CAWSAGDVHEQYF. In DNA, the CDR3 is TGTGCCTGGAGTGCCGGGGACGTCCACGAGCAGTACTTC. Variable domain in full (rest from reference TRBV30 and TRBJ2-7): SQTIHQWPATLVQPVGSPLSLECTVEGTSNPNLYWYRQAAGRGLQLLFYSVGIGQISSEVPQNLSASRPQDRQFILSSKKLLLSDSGFYLCAWSAGDVHEQYFGPGTRLTVT.

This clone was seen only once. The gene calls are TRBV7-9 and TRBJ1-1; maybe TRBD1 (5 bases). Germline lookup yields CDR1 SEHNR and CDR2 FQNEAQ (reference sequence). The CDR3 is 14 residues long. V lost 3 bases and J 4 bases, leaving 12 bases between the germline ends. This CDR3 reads CASSLTEGSTEAFF. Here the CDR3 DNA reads TGTGCCAGCAGCTTGACCGAGGGGAGCACTGAAGCTTTCTTT.

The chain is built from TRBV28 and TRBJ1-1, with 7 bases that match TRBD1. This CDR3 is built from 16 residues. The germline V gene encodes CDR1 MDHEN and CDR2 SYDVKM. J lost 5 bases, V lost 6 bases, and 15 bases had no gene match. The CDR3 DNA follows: TGTGCCAGCAGGAGCGACAGGGCCGAACAACGTACTGAAGCTTTCTTT. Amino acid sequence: CASRSDRAEQRTEAFF.

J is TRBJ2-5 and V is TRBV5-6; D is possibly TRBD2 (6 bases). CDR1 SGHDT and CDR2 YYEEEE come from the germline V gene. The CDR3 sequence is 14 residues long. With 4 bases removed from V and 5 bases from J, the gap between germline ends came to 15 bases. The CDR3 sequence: CASSPAGGWETQYF. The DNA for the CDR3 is TGTGCCAGCAGCCCGGCTGGGGGGTGGGAGACCCAGTACTTC.

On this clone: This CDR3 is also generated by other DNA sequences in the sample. CDR3 sequence reads: CASSLQGASGNTIYF. CDR3 in DNA: TGTGCCAGCAGCCTCCAAGGTGCCTCTGGAAACACCATATATTTT. The genes are TRBV9 and TRBJ1-3; D gene ambiguous. The CDR3 is 15 amino acids. Trimming took 4 bases from V and 0 from J, leaving 11 bases between them. CDR1 and CDR2 from the germline V gene are SGDLS and YYNGEE.

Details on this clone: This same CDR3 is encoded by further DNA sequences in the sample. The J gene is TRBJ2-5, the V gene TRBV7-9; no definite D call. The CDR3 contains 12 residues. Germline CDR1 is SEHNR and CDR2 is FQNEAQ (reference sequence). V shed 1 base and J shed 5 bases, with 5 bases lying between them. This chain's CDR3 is CASSLVGETQYF. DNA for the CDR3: TGTGCCAGCAGCTTAGTGGGGGAGACCCAGTACTTC.

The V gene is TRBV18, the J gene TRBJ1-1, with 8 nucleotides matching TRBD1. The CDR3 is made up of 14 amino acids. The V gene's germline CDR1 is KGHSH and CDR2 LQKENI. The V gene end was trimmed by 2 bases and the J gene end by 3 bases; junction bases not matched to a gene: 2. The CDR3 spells CASSPGTGDTEAFF. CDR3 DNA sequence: TGTGCCAGCTCACCAGGGACAGGAGACACTGAAGCTTTCTTT.

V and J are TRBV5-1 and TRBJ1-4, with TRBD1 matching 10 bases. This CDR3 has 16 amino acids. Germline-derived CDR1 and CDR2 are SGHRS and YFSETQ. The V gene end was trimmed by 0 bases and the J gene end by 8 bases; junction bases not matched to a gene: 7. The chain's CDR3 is CASSLGQGAVWEKLFF. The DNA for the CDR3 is TGCGCCAGCAGCTTGGGACAGGGGGCGGTTTGGGAAAAACTGTTTTTT.